This T cell receptor (beta chain) was identified during a study of T cells in Graves' hyperthyroidism and ophthalmopathy. Study-wide findings and caveats: Most clonotypes expanded in thyroid above 0.001 were likewise present in blood.

With 7 bases removed from V and 4 bases from J, the gap between germline ends came to 11 bases. The germline CDR1 and CDR2 sequences are SGHTA and FQGNSA. The CDR3 sequence is 13 residues long. This clonotype appeared many times. The antigen remains undetermined. Using RNA transcripts as the source, TCR beta CDR3 regions were amplified. TCR CDR3 underwent first-round RT-PCR with the HTBI primer set. TCRdb re-derived calls from the multiplex PCR reads in MiXCR, one entry per CDR3 protein. The sample yields more than 500,000 distinct CDR3 sequences, approximately 15% seen once. What was sequenced was blood. The chain recombines TRBV7-2 with TRBJ1-5, with D hard to call. The TCR originated in a woman aged 40 to 55 with Graves' ophthalmopathy. The CDR3: CASTLDVNQPQHF. As DNA, the CDR3 is TGTGCCAGCACCCTGGATGTTAATCAGCCCCAGCATTTT.